This passage covers 26 T cell receptor beta chains from one sample sequenced in a study of a mutant IDH1 vaccine in newly diagnosed glioma. The time point: week 5, during vaccination. Vaccination comprised doses that each held 300 ug of mutant IDH1 20-mer peptide, plus topical imiquimod. These receptors have no identified antigens. Sequenced by immunoSEQ multiplex PCR; TCRdb stores in-frame clones only, minus some. The repertoire has roughly 39,000 clones, 80% to 90% of them found once; the top ten carry around 1.8%. The sample was PBMCs, taken from a glioma patient whose treatment included an IDH1 peptide vaccine. These receptors originate from a man between 35 and 55 years old with glioma.

The rearrangement joins TRBV4-1 to TRBJ2-7; D ambiguous. The CDR3 has 13 residues. The V gene's germline CDR1 is MGHRA and CDR2 YSYEKL. V was shortened by 3 bases and J by 2 bases, with 8 bases between the two germline ends. The CDR3 loop is CASSQAVTYEQYF. DNA of the CDR3: TGCGCCAGCAGCCAGGCGGTTACCTACGAGCAGTACTTC.

This clone has just a few counts. The chain joins TRBV5-1 to TRBJ2-1; D is perhaps TRBD1 or TRBD2 (5 bases each). Germline V gene data show CDR1 as SGHRS and CDR2 as YFSETQ. V was cut by 2 bases and J by 6 bases, with 12 bases left in between. The CDR3 has 14 residues. CDR3 DNA: TGCGCCAGCAGCTTTAGGTCTGGGGGCAATGAGCAGTTCTTC. This sequence encodes CASSFRSGGNEQFF.

The chain recombines TRBV5-4 with TRBJ2-3; the D gene could be TRBD1 or TRBD2 (6 bases each). The germline V and J ends were trimmed by 0 bases and 4 bases, with 12 bases remaining between them. The CDR3 totals 15 residues. CDR1 SGHNT and CDR2 YYREEE come from the germline V gene (reference sequence). The CDR3 is CASSLVGGRADTQYF. CDR3 in DNA: TGTGCCAGCAGCTTGGTAGGGGGGCGGGCAGATACGCAGTATTTT. Complete variable domain (other parts from reference TRBV5-4 and TRBJ2-3): ETGVTQSPTHLIKTRGQQVTLRCSSQSGHNTVSWYQQALGQGPQFIFQYYREEENGRGNFPPRFSGLQFPNYSSELNVNALELDDSALYLCASSLVGGRADTQYFGPGTRLTVL.

CDR3 residues: CASSDWNEQFF. CDR3 DNA sequence: TGTGCCAGCAGTGATTGGAATGAGCAGTTCTTC. The chain is built from TRBV2 and TRBJ2-1; no definite D call. Germline V gene data show CDR1 as SNHLY and CDR2 as FYNNEI. This CDR3 contains 11 residues. V was cut by 3 bases and J by 7 bases, with 4 bases left in between.

This sequence joins TRBV9 and TRBJ1-1, with unresolved D. Germline assignment: CDR1 SGDLS and CDR2 YYNGEE. The CDR3 is made up of 12 amino acids. Trimming took off 0 bases at V and 7 bases at J, with 7 bases between the two ends. DNA of the CDR3: TGTGCCAGCAGCGTAGGAGAGATTGAAGCTTTCTTT. This translates into CASSVGEIEAFF.

The chain joins TRBV4-1 to TRBJ1-1, with D unclear. V was pared by 4 bases and J by 5 bases, with 11 bases between. The V gene's germline CDR1 is MGHRA and CDR2 YSYEKL. The CDR3 is 13 amino acids. In DNA, the CDR3 is TGCGCCAGCAGCCCTTGGGGAGGGACTGAAGCTTTCTTT. Translated: CASSPWGGTEAFF.

V and J are TRBV7-2 and TRBJ2-1; TRBD2 aligns across 9 bases. Unmatched junction bases numbered 12, after V lost 3 bases and J lost 3 bases. The germline CDR1 and CDR2 sequences are SGHTA and FQGNSA. The CDR3 spans 18 residues. The CDR3 region is CASSFRGAGLASYNEQFF. CDR3 in DNA: TGTGCCAGCAGCTTTAGAGGGGCTGGACTAGCGAGCTACAATGAGCAGTTCTTC.

This chain joins TRBV29-1 and TRBJ2-3, with D possibly being TRBD1 or TRBD2 (5 bases each). With 7 bases removed from V and 1 base from J, the gap between germline ends came to 12 bases. CDR1 SQVTM and CDR2 ANQGSEA come from the germline V gene. The CDR3 has 13 residues. The CDR3 here is CSEGRGGTDTQYF. The CDR3 bases are TGCAGCGAGGGGAGAGGCGGCACAGATACGCAGTATTTT.

The genes are TRBV28 and TRBJ1-2; D may be TRBD1 (6 bases). The CDR3 length is 11 residues. Trimming left V 4 bases short and J 8 bases short, with 8 bases between. Germline values: CDR1 MDHEN, CDR2 SYDVKM. CDR3 sequence: CASSSGAGYTF. As DNA, the CDR3 is TGTGCCAGCAGTTCAGGGGCGGGCTACACCTTC.

Details on this clone: Other DNA sequences in the same sample also yield this CDR3. CDR3 sequence: CSVYREVNTEAFF. CDR3 DNA: TGCAGCGTATACAGGGAAGTCAACACTGAAGCTTTCTTT. The gene calls are TRBV29-1 and TRBJ1-1, with D possibly being TRBD1 (6 bases). The V end lost 6 bases, the J end lost 2 bases, and 13 bases lay between the germline ends. Germline CDR1 SQVTM, CDR2 ANQGSEA. This CDR3 comprises 13 residues.

The V gene is TRBV19, the J gene TRBJ2-7, with 10 bases lining up with TRBD2. CDR3 length equals 17 residues. Trimming took 6 bases from V and 5 from J; bases not matched to a gene: 16. Germline CDR1 is LNHDA and CDR2 is SQIVND (reference sequence). The DNA for the CDR3 is TGTGCCAGTAGCAAGGTACTAGGGCTAGCGGGAGTCCACGAGCAGTACTTC. Amino acid sequence: CASSKVLGLAGVHEQYF.

As for this clone: The junction differs from germline at one of its ends, possibly a read error. The chain has TRBV29-1 and TRBJ2-1, with D perhaps TRBD1 (6 bases). Germline CDR1 SQVTM, CDR2 ANQGSEA. The CDR3 totals 15 residues. CDR3 sequence (DNA): TGCAGCGTTAAAGAGCAGGGGAATTCCTACAATGAGCAGTTCTTC. This gives the protein CSVKEQGNSYNEQFF.

The chain joins TRBV19 to TRBJ1-3; no definite D call. Germline V CDR1 and CDR2: LNHDA, SQIVND (reference sequence). With 3 bases removed from V and 0 bases from J, the gap between germline ends came to 12 bases. CDR3 size: 16 residues. The CDR3 region is CASSIGGLYSGNTIYF. DNA of the CDR3: TGTGCCAGTAGTATTGGAGGGCTATACTCTGGAAACACCATATATTTT.

The V call is TRBV7-2, the J call TRBJ2-4; 8 positions agree with TRBD2. Germline CDR1 is SGHTA and CDR2 is FQGNSA. Trimming took 6 bases from V and 8 from J; bases not matched to a gene: 6. This CDR3 has 13 amino acids. The CDR3 spells CASRRREVDIQYF. In DNA, the CDR3 is TGTGCCAGCAGGAGGCGGGAGGTGGACATTCAGTACTTC.

The chain employs TRBV4-2 and TRBJ2-1; the match to TRBD2 covers 10 bases. The V gene's germline CDR1 is LGHNA and CDR2 YNFKEQ. Losses at the gene ends were 5 bases for V and 6 bases for J; bases not matched to a gene: 16. There are 18 residues in the CDR3. The CDR3 loop is CASSYSRASGSTLNEQFF. The DNA for the CDR3 is TGTGCCAGCAGCTATTCTAGGGCTAGCGGGAGCACCCTCAATGAGCAGTTCTTC.

The chain couples TRBV2 to TRBJ2-7, with 9 bases that match TRBD1. Losses at the gene ends were 2 bases for V and 3 bases for J; bases not matched to a gene: 2. Germline V gives CDR1 SNHLY, CDR2 FYNNEI. This CDR3 is built from 14 residues. The CDR3 protein is CASSEQGQGYEQYF. The CDR3 bases are TGTGCCAGCAGTGAACAGGGACAGGGCTACGAGCAGTACTTC.

The V call is TRBV4-1, the J call TRBJ2-7; 7 nucleotides line up with TRBD2. Germline V gene lookup returns CDR1 MGHRA and CDR2 YSYEKL. V lost 4 bases, J lost 7 bases, and 13 bases stayed unmatched. The CDR3 spans 15 residues. The CDR3 bases are TGCGCCAGCAGCCGCTATACTAGCGATCCCGAGGAGCAGTACTTC. Its translation: CASSRYTSDPEEQYF.

This rearrangement joins TRBV7-2 to TRBJ1-2, with a tentative D call TRBD1 (5 bases). CDR3 length: 13 amino acids. Trimming pared 4 bases from V and 6 bases from J, leaving 12 bases between. The germline gives CDR1 SGHTA, CDR2 FQGNSA. The CDR3 spells CASSSSGANGYTF. The CDR3 DNA reads TGTGCCAGCAGCTCAAGTGGGGCAAATGGCTACACCTTC.

This sequence joins TRBV7-9 and TRBJ1-1, with D possibly TRBD1 on 5 matching bases. In germline, CDR1 is SEHNR, CDR2 FQNEAQ (reference sequence). V gave up 5 bases and J gave up 2 bases, with 21 bases separating them. This CDR3 spans 17 amino acids. CDR3 in amino acids: CASSPIGAGGINTEAFF. DNA for the CDR3: TGTGCCAGCAGCCCAATAGGGGCGGGCGGCATCAACACTGAAGCTTTCTTT.

The chain employs TRBV5-6 and TRBJ2-1; tentative D call: TRBD2 (5 bases). There are 12 residues in the CDR3. Germline-derived CDR1 and CDR2 are SGHDT and YYEEEE. V was cut by 3 bases and J by 7 bases, with 8 bases left in between. The CDR3: CASSSLENEQFF. CDR3 nucleotide sequence: TGTGCCAGCAGCTCACTAGAAAATGAGCAGTTCTTC.

This clone was picked up a small number of times. The chain uses TRBV18 and TRBJ1-1; D may be TRBD1 (5 bases). The CDR3 sequence is 14 residues long. The V end was cut by 6 bases, the J end by 1 base, with 12 bases between. Germline loops: CDR1 KGHSH, CDR2 LQKENI. The CDR3 reads CASSDGQGNTEAFF. In DNA form, the CDR3 reads TGTGCCAGCTCGGACGGTCAGGGGAACACTGAAGCTTTCTTT.

This chain joins TRBV15 and TRBJ2-7; D not certain. Trimming took 0 bases from V and 1 from J, leaving 13 bases between them. The length of the CDR3 is 16 residues. Germline-derived CDR1 and CDR2 are LNHNV and YYDKDF (reference sequence). This CDR3 reads CATSRDYPGISYEQYF. The CDR3 DNA sequence: TGTGCCACCAGCAGAGATTATCCGGGTATATCCTACGAGCAGTACTTC.

The J gene is TRBJ2-6, the V gene TRBV28, with D perhaps TRBD1 (5 bases). Per the germline V gene, CDR1 is MDHEN and CDR2 is SYDVKM. V was shortened by 4 bases and J by 2 bases, with 9 bases between the two germline ends. There are 15 residues in the CDR3. CDR3: CASSSPGTGANVLTF. CDR3 DNA: TGTGCCAGCAGTTCCCCAGGGACTGGGGCCAACGTCCTGACTTTC.

The V call is TRBV2, the J call TRBJ2-5; D gene unclear. Trimming stripped 5 bases from V and 5 bases from J, with 18 bases between. Germline V CDR1 and CDR2: SNHLY, FYNNEI. CDR3 size: 15 residues. This CDR3 is CASSLWGPPRETQYF. The CDR3 nucleotides are TGTGCCAGCAGTCTTTGGGGTCCCCCGCGGGAGACCCAGTACTTC.

The chain employs TRBV6-5 and TRBJ2-5; 8 bases align to TRBD1. The CDR3 has 16 amino acids. V shed 0 bases, J shed 7 bases, and the junction held 10 bases outside the gene matches. Germline CDR1 is MNHEY and CDR2 is SVGAGI. Here the CDR3 reads CASSYSGQGAMGTQYF. CDR3 coding DNA: TGTGCCAGCAGTTACTCGGGGCAGGGGGCGATGGGGACCCAGTACTTC.

The V gene is TRBV7-3, the J gene TRBJ2-2; a possible D gene is TRBD2 (5 bases). The CDR3 has 16 residues. CDR1 is SGHTA and CDR2 is FQGTGA in the germline V gene. The V and J ends lost 5 bases and 4 bases respectively, with 17 bases between them. Here the CDR3 DNA reads TGTGCCAGCAGCCCCGGAGGTGCGGGTCTCACCGGGGAGCTGTTTTTT. Its translation is CASSPGGAGLTGELFF.